This T cell receptor beta chain was obtained from a study of Graves' ophthalmopathy and Graves' hyperthyroidism. Study results and caveats: Most expanded thyroid clonotypes above 0.001 frequency also appeared in blood.

The V end was cut by 1 base, the J end by 5 bases, with 14 bases between. Looked up from germline, CDR1 is SGHAT and CDR2 is FQNNGV. The CDR3 is made up of 15 amino acids. This clonotype was seen ten or more times. The antigen is unknown. Among the hyperthyroidism patients, all were newly diagnosed, aged 18 to 65, with under 2 months' duration. Pregnant or lactating patients and those with other autoimmune diseases or uncontrolled infections were excluded. RNA transcripts were the template, and TCR beta CDR3 regions were amplified from them. An initial RT-PCR round employing HTBI primers preceded a second-round multiplex PCR. One entry per CDR3 protein results from TCRdb running MiXCR on the multiplex PCR reads. The table includes more than 1,000,000 distinct CDR3 sequences, about 38% detected once.

The chain links TRBV11-2 to TRBJ2-5; D could derive from TRBD1 or TRBD2 (5 bases each). The sample taken for sequencing was peripheral blood or thyroid tissue (not recorded which). This receptor was obtained from an adult man with Graves' hyperthyroidism. The CDR3 coding sequence is TGTGCCAGCAGCTTAGGGGACCGTGATGTGGAGACCCAGTACTTC. It codes for CASSLGDRDVETQYF.